This T cell receptor beta chain derives from a study of response to subunit inactivated influenza vaccine. Per the germline V gene, CDR1 is LGHNA and CDR2 is YSLEER. The CDR3 is 15 amino acids. V trimming: 3 bases; J trimming: 5 bases; junction bases outside the gene matches: 8. TCRdb re-analysed the RT-PCR reads in MiXCR, keeping a single row per CDR3 protein. This sample has about 700,000 distinct CDR3 sequences, with 11% to 15% found just once. The sequencing used PBMCs from blood, collected around 15 days before vaccination. The V call is TRBV4-3, the J call TRBJ2-5, with 8 nucleotides matching TRBD1. The sequence came from a man aged 50-59 years who received an inactivated influenza vaccine. This CDR3 reads CASSHGTGYGETQYF. In DNA, the CDR3 is TGCGCCAGCAGCCACGGGACAGGTTACGGGGAGACCCAGTACTTC.